This T cell receptor beta chain derives from a study of shared clonotypes between healthy human individuals. Study findings and constraints: Some clonotypes were shared by all four sorted-subset donors, while others were not shared. The non-shared ones had lower generation probabilities than the shared ones.

On this clone: What it binds is unknown.

The method was immunoSEQ multiplex PCR; TCRdb's version includes in-frame clones alone and lacks a portion of them. The sample includes 660,000 or so clones, about 95% of them seen just once. V was trimmed by 0 bases and J by 0 bases, leaving 22 bases between them. CDR1 is SGHRS and CDR2 is YFSETQ in the germline V gene. This CDR3 spans 19 amino acids. As defined, naive CD8 cells were CD45RO-negative and positively selected for CCR7, with terminally differentiated effector memory CD45RA+ cells excluded. This chain joins TRBV5-1 and TRBJ2-7; D may be TRBD2 (6 bases). This receptor was taken from a woman aged 30 to 39 in good health. The sequenced sample was naive CD8+ T cells sorted from blood. As DNA, the CDR3 is TGCGCCAGCAGCTTGGCCTGGACGGGAGAGGGTCGGAGCTCCTACGAGCAGTACTTC. Translation: CASSLAWTGEGRSSYEQYF.